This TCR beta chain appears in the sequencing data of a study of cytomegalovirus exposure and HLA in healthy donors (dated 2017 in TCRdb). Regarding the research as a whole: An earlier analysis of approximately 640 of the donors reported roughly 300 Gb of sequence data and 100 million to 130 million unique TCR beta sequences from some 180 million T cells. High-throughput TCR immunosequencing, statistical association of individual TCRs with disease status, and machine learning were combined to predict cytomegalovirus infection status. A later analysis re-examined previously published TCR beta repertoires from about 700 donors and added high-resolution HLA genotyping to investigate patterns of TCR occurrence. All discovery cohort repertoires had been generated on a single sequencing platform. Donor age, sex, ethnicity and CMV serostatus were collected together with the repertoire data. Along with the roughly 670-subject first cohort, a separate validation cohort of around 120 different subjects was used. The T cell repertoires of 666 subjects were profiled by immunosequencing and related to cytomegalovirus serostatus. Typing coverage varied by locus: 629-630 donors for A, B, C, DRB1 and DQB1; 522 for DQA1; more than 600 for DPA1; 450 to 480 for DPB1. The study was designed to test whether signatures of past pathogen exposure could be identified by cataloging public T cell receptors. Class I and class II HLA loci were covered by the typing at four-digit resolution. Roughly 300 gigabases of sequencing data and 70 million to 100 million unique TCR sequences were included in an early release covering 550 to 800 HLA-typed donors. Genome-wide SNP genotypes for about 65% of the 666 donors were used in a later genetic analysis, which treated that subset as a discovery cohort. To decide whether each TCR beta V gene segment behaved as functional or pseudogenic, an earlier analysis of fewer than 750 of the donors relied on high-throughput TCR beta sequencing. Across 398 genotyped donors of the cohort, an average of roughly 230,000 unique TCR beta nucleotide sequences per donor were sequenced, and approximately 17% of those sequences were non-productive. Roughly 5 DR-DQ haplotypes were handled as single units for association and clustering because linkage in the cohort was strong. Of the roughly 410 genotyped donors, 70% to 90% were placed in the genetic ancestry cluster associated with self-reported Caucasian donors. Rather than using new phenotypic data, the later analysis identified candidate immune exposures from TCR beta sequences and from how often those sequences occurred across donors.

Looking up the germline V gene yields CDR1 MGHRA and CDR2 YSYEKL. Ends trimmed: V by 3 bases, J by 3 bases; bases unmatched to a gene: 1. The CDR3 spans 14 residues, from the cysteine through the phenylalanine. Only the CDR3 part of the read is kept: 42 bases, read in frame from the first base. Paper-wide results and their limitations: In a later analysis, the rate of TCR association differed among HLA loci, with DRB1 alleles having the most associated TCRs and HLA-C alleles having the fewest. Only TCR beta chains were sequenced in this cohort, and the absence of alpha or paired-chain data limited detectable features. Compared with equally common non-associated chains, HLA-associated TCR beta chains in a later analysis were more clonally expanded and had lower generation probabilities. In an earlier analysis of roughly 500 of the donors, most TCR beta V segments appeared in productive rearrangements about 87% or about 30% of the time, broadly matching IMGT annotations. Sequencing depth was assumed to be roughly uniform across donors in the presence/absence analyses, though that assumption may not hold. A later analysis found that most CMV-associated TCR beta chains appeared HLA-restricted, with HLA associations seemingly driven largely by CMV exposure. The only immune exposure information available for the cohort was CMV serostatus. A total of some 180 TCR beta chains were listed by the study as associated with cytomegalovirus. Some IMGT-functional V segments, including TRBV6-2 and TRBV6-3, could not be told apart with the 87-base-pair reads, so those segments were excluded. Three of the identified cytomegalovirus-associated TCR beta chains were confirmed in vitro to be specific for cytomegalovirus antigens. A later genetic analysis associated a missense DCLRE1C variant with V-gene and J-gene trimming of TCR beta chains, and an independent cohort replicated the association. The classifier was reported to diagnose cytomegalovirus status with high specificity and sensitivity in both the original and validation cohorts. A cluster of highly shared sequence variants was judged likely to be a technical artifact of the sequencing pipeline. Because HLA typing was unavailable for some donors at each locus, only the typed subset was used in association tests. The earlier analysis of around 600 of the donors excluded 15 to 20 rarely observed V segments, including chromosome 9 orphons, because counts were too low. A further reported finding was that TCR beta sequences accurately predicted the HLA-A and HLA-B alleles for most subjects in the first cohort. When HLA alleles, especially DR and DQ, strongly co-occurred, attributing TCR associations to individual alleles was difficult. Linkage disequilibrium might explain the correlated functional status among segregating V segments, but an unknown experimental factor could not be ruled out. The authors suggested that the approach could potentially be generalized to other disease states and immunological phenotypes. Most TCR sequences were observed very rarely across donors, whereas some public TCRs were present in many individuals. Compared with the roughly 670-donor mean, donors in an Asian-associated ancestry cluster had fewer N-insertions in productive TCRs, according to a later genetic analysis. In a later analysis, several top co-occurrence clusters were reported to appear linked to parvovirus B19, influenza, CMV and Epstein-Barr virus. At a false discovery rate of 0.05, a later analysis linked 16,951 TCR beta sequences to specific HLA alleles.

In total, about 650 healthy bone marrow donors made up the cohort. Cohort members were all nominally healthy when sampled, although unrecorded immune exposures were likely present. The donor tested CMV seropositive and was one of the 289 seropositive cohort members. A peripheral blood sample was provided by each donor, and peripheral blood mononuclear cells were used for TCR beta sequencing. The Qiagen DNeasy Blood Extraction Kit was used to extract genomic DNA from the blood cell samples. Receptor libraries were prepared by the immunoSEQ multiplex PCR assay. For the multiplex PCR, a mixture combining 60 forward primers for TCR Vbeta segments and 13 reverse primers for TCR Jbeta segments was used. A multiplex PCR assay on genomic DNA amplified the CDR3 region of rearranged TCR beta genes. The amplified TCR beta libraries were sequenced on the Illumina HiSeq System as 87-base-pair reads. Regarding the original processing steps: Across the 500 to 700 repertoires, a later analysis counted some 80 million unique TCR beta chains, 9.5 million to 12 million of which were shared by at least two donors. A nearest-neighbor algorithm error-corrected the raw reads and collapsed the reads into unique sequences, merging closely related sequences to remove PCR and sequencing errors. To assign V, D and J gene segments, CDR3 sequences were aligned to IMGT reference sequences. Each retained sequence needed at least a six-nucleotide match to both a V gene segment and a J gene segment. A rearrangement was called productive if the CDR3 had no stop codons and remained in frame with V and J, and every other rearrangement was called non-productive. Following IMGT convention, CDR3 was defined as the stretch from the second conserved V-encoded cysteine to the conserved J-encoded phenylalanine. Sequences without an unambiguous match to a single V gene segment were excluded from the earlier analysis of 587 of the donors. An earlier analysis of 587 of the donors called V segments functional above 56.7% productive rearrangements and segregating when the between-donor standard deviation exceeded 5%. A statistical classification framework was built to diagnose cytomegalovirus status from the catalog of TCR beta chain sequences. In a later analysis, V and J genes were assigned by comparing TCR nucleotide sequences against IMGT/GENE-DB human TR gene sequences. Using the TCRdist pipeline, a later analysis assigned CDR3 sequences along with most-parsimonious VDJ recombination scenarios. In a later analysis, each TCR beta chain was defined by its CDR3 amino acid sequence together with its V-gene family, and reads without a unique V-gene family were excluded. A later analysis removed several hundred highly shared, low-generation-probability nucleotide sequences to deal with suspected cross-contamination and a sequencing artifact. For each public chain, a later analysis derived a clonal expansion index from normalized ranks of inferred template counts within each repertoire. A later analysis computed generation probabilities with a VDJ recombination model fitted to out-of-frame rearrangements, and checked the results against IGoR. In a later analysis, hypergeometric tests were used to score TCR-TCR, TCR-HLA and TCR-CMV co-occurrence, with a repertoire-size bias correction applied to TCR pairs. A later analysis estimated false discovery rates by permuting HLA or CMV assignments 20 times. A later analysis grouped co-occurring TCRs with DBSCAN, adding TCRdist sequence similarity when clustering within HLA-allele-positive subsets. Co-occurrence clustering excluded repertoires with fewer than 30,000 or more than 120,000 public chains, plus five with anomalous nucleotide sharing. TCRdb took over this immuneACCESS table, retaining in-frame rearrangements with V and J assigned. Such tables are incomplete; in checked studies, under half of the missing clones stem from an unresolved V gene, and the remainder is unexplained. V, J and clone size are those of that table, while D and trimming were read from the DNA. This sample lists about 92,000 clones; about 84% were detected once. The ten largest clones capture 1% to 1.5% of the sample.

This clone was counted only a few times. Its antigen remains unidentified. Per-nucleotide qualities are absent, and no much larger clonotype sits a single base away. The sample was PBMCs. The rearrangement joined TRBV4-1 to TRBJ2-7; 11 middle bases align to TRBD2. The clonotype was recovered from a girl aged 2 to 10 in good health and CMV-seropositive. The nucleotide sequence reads TGCGCCAGCAGCCACGGGACTAGCGGCTACGAGCAGTACTTC. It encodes CASSHGTSGYEQYF.